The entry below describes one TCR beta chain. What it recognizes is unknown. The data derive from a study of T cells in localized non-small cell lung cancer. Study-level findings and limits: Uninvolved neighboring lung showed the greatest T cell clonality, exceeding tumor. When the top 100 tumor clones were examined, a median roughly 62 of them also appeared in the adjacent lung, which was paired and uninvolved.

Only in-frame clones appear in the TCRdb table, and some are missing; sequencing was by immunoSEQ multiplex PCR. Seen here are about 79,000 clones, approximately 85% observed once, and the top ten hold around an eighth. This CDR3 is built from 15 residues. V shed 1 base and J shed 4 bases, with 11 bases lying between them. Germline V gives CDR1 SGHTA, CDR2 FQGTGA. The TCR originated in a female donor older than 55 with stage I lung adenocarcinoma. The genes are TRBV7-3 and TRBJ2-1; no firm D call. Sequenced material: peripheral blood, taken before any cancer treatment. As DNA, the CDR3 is TGTGCCAGCAGCTTAATAGCCAGCCTTTACAATGAGCAGTTCTTC. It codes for CASSLIASLYNEQFF.